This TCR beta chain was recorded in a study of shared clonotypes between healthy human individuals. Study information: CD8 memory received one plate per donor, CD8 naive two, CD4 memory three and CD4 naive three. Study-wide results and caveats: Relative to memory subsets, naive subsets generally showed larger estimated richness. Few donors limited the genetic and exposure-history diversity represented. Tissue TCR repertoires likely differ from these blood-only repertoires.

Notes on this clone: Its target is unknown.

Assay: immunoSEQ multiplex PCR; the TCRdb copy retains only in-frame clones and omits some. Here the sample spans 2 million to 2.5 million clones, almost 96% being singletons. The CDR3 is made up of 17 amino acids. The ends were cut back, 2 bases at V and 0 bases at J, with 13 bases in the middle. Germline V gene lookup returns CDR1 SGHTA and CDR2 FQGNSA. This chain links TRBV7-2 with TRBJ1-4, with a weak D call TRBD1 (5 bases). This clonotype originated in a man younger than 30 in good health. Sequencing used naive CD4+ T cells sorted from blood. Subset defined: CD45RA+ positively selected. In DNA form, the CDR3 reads TGTGCCAGCAGCTTAAGGGTGATAGGGGCAACTAATGAAAAACTGTTTTTT. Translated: CASSLRVIGATNEKLFF.